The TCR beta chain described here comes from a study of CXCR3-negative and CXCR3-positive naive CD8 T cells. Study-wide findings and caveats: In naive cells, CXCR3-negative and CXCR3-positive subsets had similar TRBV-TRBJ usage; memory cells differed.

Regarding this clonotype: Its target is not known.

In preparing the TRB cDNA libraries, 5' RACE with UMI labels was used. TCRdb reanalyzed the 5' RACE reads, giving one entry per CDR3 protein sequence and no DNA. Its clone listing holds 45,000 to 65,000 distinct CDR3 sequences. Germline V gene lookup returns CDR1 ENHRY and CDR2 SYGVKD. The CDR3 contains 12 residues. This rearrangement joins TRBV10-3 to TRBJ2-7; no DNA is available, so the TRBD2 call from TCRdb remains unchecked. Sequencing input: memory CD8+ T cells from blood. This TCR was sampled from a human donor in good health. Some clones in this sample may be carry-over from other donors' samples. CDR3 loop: CATKGAPYEQYF.